This T cell receptor (beta chain) was observed in a study of T cell changes during pregnancy in multiple sclerosis (dated by TCRdb to between 2017 and 2020). Some background on the complete study: Changes in the T cell repertoire over the course of pregnancy were examined in this study in women with multiple sclerosis.

About this clone: Its antigen remains undetermined. Base quality data are lacking; no much larger clone is found one base away.

Taken from cysteine to phenylalanine, the CDR3 has 15 residues. Just the 45-base CDR3 DNA is kept, in frame starting at base 1. Trimming takes 3 bases off V and 4 bases off J; junction bases not matched to a gene: 8. Sequences MGHDK (CDR1) and SYGVNS (CDR2) are obtained from the germline V gene. Library preparation was by the immunoSEQ multiplex PCR assay. This immuneACCESS table, as held by TCRdb, lists in-frame sequences with V and J called but not all clones. Of the missing ones, under half trace to an unresolved V gene in checked studies; the others have no known cause. This sample comprises under 20,000 clones, roughly 87% of them detected only once. The ten largest clones capture around 8% of the sample.

The sequencing used CD8+ T cells from peripheral blood mononuclear cells, collected in the second trimester of pregnancy. In this chain, TRBV25-1 is recombined with TRBJ2-5; the central 7 bases match TRBD1. This sequence was found in a female donor in good health, enrolled as a control in a pregnancy study. The DNA sequence reads TGTGCCAGCAGTGATGGTCCGGCAGGGGGAGAGACCCAGTACTTC. Protein translation: CASSDGPAGGETQYF.